This T cell receptor beta chain emerged from a study of T-cell memory formation after mild COVID-19. Looked up from germline, CDR1 is LNHDA and CDR2 is SQIVND (reference sequence). CDR3 length equals 14 residues. The V segment lost 6 bases and the J segment 5 bases; nucleotides outside the gene matches: 4. MiXCR was run by TCRdb on the 5' RACE reads, yielding one entry per CDR3 protein. This sample has about 240,000 distinct CDR3 sequences; 7.5% to 10% occur once, and the top ten carry 22%. The TCR was taken from a man aged 18 to 29 who had mild COVID-19 (a few samples of this study predate the infection). Cell type and time point are not known. The specimen sequenced was PBMCs or a T cell subset sorted from them (not recorded which). V gene TRBV19 combines with J gene TRBJ2-2, with 9 bases identical to TRBD1. In nucleotides, the CDR3 is TGTGCCAGTAGACAGGGGGCTTGGACCGGGGAGCTGTTTTTT. It encodes CASRQGAWTGELFF.